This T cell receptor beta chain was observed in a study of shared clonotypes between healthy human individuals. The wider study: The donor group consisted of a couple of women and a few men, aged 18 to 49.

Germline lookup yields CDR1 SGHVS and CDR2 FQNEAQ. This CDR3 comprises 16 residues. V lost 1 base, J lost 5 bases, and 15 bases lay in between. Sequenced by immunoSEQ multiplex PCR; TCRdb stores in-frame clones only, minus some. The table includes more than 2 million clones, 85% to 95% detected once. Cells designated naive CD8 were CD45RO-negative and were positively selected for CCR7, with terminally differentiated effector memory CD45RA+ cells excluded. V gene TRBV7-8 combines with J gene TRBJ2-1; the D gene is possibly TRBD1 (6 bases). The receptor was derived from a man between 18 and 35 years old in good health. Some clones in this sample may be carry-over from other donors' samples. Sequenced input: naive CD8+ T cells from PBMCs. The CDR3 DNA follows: TGTGCCAGCAGCTTAGTACGGGGCAGGGACAACAATGAGCAGTTCTTC. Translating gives CASSLVRGRDNNEQFF.